A single sample gave rise to the 7 T cell receptor beta chains below, sequenced in a study of molecular identifiers for immune sequencing clone quantification. TCRdb processed the PCR reads anew with MiXCR; each CDR3 protein has one entry. The table includes about 36,000 distinct CDR3 sequences, approximately 18% detected once. Sequencing input: naive CD8+ T cells from blood, with Jurkat cell RNA spiked in. The subset is: FACS-sorted CD8+CD4-CCR7+CD45RA+ naive T cells. All receptors derive from a human donor in good health. Some libraries in this study had Jurkat cell RNA spiked in.

This clonotype was recorded many times. The chain joins TRBV7-2 to TRBJ2-7; 7 positions match TRBD1. Germline CDR1 reads SGHTA; CDR2 reads FQGNSA. V lost 5 bases and J lost 4; bases outside the gene matches: 8. The CDR3 has 14 residues. Written as DNA, the CDR3 is TGTGCCAGCAGCGTCCGGGACAGTACTTACGAGCAGTACTTC. Protein: CASSVRDSTYEQYF.

The table lists this clonotype with many counts. The chain links TRBV4-3 to TRBJ2-2; D remains unclear. Germline V gene data show CDR1 as LGHNA and CDR2 as YSLEER. The V end was cut by 5 bases, the J end by 6 bases, with 4 bases between. The CDR3 is 11 amino acids. CDR3 residues: CASSAPGELFF. CDR3 nucleotide sequence: TGCGCCAGCAGCGCCCCCGGGGAGCTGTTTTTT.

J is TRBJ1-1 and V is TRBV13, with D maybe TRBD1 (5 bases). Germline V gene sequence: CDR1 PRHDT, CDR2 FYEKMQ (reference sequence). The CDR3 sequence is 16 residues long. Between the trimmed V and J ends, which lost 1 base and 7 bases, there was a span of 19 bases. The CDR3 region has the DNA TGTGCCAGCAGCTTAGATTTATACCGGGGCCTGGGTGAAGCTTTCTTT. Translating it yields CASSLDLYRGLGEAFF.

This clonotype was recorded at least ten times. The rearrangement joins TRBV14 to TRBJ1-1, with a tentative D call TRBD1 (5 bases). Germline assignment: CDR1 SGHDN and CDR2 FVKESK. The CDR3 has 15 residues. With 0 bases removed from V and 7 bases from J, the gap between germline ends came to 15 bases. The CDR3 loop reads CASSQDRGRAYEAFF. CDR3 coding DNA: TGTGCCAGCAGCCAAGATCGGGGCAGGGCTTATGAAGCTTTCTTT.

This clonotype was observed a few times. The chain links TRBV24-1 to TRBJ2-2; D not certain. V lost 8 bases to trimming and J lost 6 bases, with 6 bases between them. There are 11 residues in the CDR3. Germline V CDR1 and CDR2: KGHDR, SFDVKD. The CDR3 bases are TGTGCCACCACTGAAGCCGGGGAGCTGTTTTTT. This sequence encodes CATTEAGELFF.

In regard to this clonotype: A much larger clone is a single base away; this may be a read error. The rearrangement joins TRBV9 to TRBJ2-3; 9 bases are shared with TRBD1. The length of the CDR3 is 15 residues. The germline CDR1 and CDR2 sequences are SGDLS and YYNGEE. Here the CDR3 reads CASSSGQGYTGTQYF. In DNA, the CDR3 is TGTGCCAGCAGCTCGGGACAGGGTTACACAGGTACGCAGTATTTT.

As regards this clonotype: One base away lies a much larger clone, so this may be a sequencing read error. The genes are TRBV20-1 and TRBJ2-5, with D possibly matching TRBD1 (5 bases). The germline V gene encodes CDR1 DFQATT and CDR2 SNEGSKA (reference sequence). The CDR3 spans 16 residues. CDR3 protein: CSPRDGTGLIAETQYF. Here the CDR3 DNA reads TGCAGTCCTAGAGATGGTACAGGTTTAATTGCGGAGACCCAGTACTTC.